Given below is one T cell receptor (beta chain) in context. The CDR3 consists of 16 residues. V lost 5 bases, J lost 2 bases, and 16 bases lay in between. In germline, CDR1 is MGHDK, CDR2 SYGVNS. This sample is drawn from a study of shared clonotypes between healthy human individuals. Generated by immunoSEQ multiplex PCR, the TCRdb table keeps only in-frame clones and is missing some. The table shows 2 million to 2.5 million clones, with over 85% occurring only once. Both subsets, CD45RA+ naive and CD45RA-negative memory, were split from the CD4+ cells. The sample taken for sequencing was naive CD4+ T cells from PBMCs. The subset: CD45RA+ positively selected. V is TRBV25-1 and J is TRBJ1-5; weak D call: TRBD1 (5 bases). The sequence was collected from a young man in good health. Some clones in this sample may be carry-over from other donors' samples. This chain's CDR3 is CASSPGGGVGNQPQHF. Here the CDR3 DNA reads TGTGCCAGCAGTCCCGGTGGGGGGGTAGGCAATCAGCCCCAGCATTTT.